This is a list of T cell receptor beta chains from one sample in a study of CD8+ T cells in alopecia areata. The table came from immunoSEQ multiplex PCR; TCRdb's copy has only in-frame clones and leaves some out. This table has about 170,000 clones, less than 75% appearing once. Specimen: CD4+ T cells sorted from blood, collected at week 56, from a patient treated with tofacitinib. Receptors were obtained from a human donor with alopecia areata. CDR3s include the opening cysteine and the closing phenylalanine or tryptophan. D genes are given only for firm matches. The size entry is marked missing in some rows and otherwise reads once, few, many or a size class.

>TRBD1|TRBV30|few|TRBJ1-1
TGTGCCTGGAGTCGGACAGGACGCAGTAACACTGAAGCTTTCTTT
CAWSRTGRSNTEAFF
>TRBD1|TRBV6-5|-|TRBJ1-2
TGTGCCAGCAGTCGTCAGACAGGGAACTATGGCTACACCTTC
CASSRQTGNYGYTF
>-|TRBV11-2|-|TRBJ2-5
TGTGCCAGCAGCGTAAAAGAGACCCAGTACTTC
CASSVKETQYF
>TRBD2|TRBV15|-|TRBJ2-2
TGTGCCACCAGCAGAGTCCCCCCGGCTAGCGGCCTCGTTAGGGAGCTGTTTTTT
CATSRVPPASGLVRELFF
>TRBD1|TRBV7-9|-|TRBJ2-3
TGTGCCAGCAGCCCGAGGACAGGGGGAAGCACAGATACGCAGTATTTT
CASSPRTGGSTDTQYF
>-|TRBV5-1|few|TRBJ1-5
TGCGCCAGCAGCCTGGAATCAGGGAATCAGCCCCAGCATTTT
CASSLESGNQPQHF
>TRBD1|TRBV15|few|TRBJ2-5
TGTGCCACCAGCAGACGGACAGGGTACCAACAAGAGACCCAGTACTTC
CATSRRTGYQQETQYF
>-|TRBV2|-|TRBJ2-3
TGTGCCAGCACTAGGGCCGATACGCAGTATTTT
CASTRADTQYF
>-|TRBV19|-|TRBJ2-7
TGTGCCAGTAGTGAGACAACCTCCTACGAGCAGTACTTC
CASSETTSYEQYF
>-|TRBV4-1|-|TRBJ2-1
TGCGCCAGCAGCCCACAGGGTTCCTACAATGAGCAGTTCTTC
CASSPQGSYNEQFF
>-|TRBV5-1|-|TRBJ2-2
TGCGCCAGCAGCTTGCGGACTACGGGAGCCGGGGAGCTGTTTTTT
CASSLRTTGAGELFF
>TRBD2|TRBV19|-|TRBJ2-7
TGTGCCAGTAGTATGGCCGGGGGGGCCCGCGAGCAGTACTTC
CASSMAGGAREQYF
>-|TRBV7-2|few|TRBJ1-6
TGTGCCAGCAGCTTGACGACACCCTCAAATTCACCCCTCCACTTT
CASSLTTPSNSPLHF
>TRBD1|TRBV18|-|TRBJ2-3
TGTGCCAGCTCACCTTGGACAGGGGGCGCGGATACGCAGTATTTT
CASSPWTGGADTQYF
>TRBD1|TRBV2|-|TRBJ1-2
TGTGCCAGCAGTTCCTTAGACAGGGGCAGTAATGGCTACACCTTC
CASSSLDRGSNGYTF
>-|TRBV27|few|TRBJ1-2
TGTGCCAGCAGTTACGACGAAACACTCTATGGCTACACCTTC
CASSYDETLYGYTF
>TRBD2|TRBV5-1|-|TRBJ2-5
TGCGCCAGCAGCCTGAGACTAGCGGGGGCTCAAGAGACCCAGTACTTC
CASSLRLAGAQETQYF
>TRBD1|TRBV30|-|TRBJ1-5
TGTGCCTGGAGTAGGGACAGTGGGCGAAATCAGCCCCAGCATTTT
CAWSRDSGRNQPQHF
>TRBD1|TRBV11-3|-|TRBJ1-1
TGTGCCAGCAGCCCAGGACAGGACACTGAAGCTTTCTTT
CASSPGQDTEAFF
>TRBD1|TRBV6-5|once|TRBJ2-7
TGTGCCAGCAGTTGGACAGGTGTGGGGGAGCAGTACTTC
CASSWTGVGEQYF
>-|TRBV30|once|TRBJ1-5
TGTGCCTGGAGTGTCGGGTTGGGAGGCAATCAGCCCCAGCATTTT
CAWSVGLGGNQPQHF
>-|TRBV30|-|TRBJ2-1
TGTGCCTGGAGCGCCCAGCCAGTTTACAATGAGCAGTTCTTC
CAWSAQPVYNEQFF
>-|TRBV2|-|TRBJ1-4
TGTGCCAGCGTTGTGGGGAGAGGCGAAAAACTGTTTTTT
CASVVGRGEKLFF
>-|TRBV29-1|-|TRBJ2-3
TGCAGCGGACTCTACTCAACTAGCACAGATACGCAGTATTTT
CSGLYSTSTDTQYF
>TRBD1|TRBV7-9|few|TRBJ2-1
TGTGCCAGCAGCGTATTTCCGGGACAGGGTTTTTATGAGCAGTTCTTC
CASSVFPGQGFYEQFF
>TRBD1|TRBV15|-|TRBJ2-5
TGTGCCACCAGCAGGGACAGGTGGGAAGAGACCCAGTACTTC
CATSRDRWEETQYF
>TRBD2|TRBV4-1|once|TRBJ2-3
TGCGCCAGCAGCCAAGGCAGGACTAGGGGTGCGCAGTATTTT
CASSQGRTRGAQYF
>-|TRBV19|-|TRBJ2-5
TGTGCCAGTAGTCCACGCAGGGTAACGGAGACCCAGTACTTC
CASSPRRVTETQYF
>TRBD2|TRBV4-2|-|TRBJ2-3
TGTGCCAGCAGCGAGGGACTAGCGGGGGAACCCCCCTTCACAGATACGCAGTATTTT
CASSEGLAGEPPFTDTQYF
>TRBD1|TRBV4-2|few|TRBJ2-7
TGTGCCAGCAGCCAAGATAGGACAGGGTTCTACGAGCAGTACTTC
CASSQDRTGFYEQYF
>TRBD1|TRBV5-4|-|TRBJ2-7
TGTGCCAGCAGCCCCGGACAGGGAAACTACGAGCAGTACTTC
CASSPGQGNYEQYF
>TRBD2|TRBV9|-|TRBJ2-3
TGTGCCAGCAGCGTAGTAGCTAGCGGGTCCAATACGCAGTATTTT
CASSVVASGSNTQYF
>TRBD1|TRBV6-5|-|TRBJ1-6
TGTGCCAGCAGCATAGGGGACAGGGGAAGATCACCCCTCCACTTT
CASSIGDRGRSPLHF
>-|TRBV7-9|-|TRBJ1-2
TGTGCCAGCAGCCCGGCAGGAGGCATTAACTATGGCTACACCTTC
CASSPAGGINYGYTF
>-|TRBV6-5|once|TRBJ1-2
TGTGCCAGCAGATTATTACAGGACTACTATGGCTACACCTTC
CASRLLQDYYGYTF
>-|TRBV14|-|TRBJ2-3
TGTGCCAGCAGCCTACCACTCACCAGGGGCACAGATACGCAGTATTTT
CASSLPLTRGTDTQYF
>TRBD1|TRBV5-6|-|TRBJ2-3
TGTGCCAGCAGCTGGGGACAGGAGGTAGATACGCAGTATTTT
CASSWGQEVDTQYF
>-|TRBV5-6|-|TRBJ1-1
TGTGCCAGCAGCTTCACAGTGAACACTGAAGCTTTCTTT
CASSFTVNTEAFF